The 21 T cell receptor beta chains below were found in one sample sequenced in a study of blood T cell repertoires in COVID-19. Some clones are missing from TCRdb's copy, which holds only in-frame ones; the method was immunoSEQ multiplex PCR. The sample lists tens of thousands of clones, 87% occurring once. Specimen: peripheral blood. The origin of the receptors is a human donor with acute or convalescent COVID-19. The donor label of this sample is uncertain.

V and J are TRBV10-2 and TRBJ1-6; 7 bases agree with TRBD1. The CDR3 runs 14 residues. Germline lookup yields CDR1 WSHSY and CDR2 SAAADI. Trimming at V came to 8 bases and at J to 6 bases, leaving 7 bases not matched to a gene. This CDR3 reads CASAATGRNSPLHF. CDR3 in DNA: TGCGCCAGCGCCGCGACAGGGCGTAATTCACCCCTCCACTTT.

V gene TRBV9 combines with J gene TRBJ2-3; tentatively, D is TRBD2 (6 bases). Deletions cut 0 bases from V and 1 base from J, with 12 bases between. The CDR3 contains 16 residues. Germline assignment: CDR1 SGDLS and CDR2 YYNGEE. CDR3 sequence: CASSVGAGLRTDTQYF. The CDR3 DNA reads TGTGCCAGCAGCGTAGGGGCGGGGCTACGCACAGATACGCAGTATTTT.

This chain links TRBV7-9 with TRBJ2-5; D perhaps matches TRBD2 (5 bases). Trimming shortened V by 5 bases and J by 4 bases, and 17 bases separated the two germline ends. This CDR3 region has 15 residues. Germline CDR1 is SEHNR and CDR2 is FQNEAQ (reference sequence). Written as DNA, the CDR3 is TGTGCCAGCAGCCCGAACGTAAGGGAGTTAGAGACCCAGTACTTC. This encodes CASSPNVRELETQYF.

This chain connects TRBV9 to TRBJ1-1; 8 bases line up with TRBD1. The CDR3 totals 15 residues. Germline V lookup: CDR1 SGDLS, CDR2 YYNGEE. V trimming: 2 bases; J trimming: 10 bases; junction bases outside the gene matches: 13. In nucleotides, the CDR3 is TGTGCCAGCAGCGTCGGGACAGGACCCGAAGTGGCAGCTTTCTTT. This sequence encodes CASSVGTGPEVAAFF. The full variable domain, in which reference TRBV9 and TRBJ1-1 provide the parts outside the CDR3, is DSGVTQTPKHLITATGQRVTLRCSPRSGDLSVYWYQQSLDQGLQFLIQYYNGEERAKGNILERFSAQQFPDLHSELNLSSLELGDSALYFCASSVGTGPEVAAFFGQGTRLTVV.

CDR3 sequence reads: CASSFPSQGSEAFF. CDR3 nucleotide sequence: TGCGCCAGCAGCTTCCCATCCCAGGGCTCTGAAGCTTTCTTT. This sequence joins TRBV5-1 and TRBJ1-1; D is possibly TRBD1 (5 bases). The CDR3 totals 14 residues. The V and J ends lost 2 bases and 6 bases respectively, with 14 bases between them. Germline V gene data show CDR1 as SGHRS and CDR2 as YFSETQ.

V usage is TRBV4-1 and J usage is TRBJ1-1; D gene unclear. Per the germline V gene, CDR1 is MGHRA and CDR2 is YSYEKL. The CDR3 contains 14 residues. The ends were cut back, 2 bases at V and 1 base at J, with 8 bases in the middle. The CDR3, as DNA: TGCGCCAGCAGCCAAACGAACAGGAACACTGAAGCTTTCTTT. Protein product: CASSQTNRNTEAFF.

CDR3 region: CASSPNAQGLGYGYTF. CDR3 DNA sequence: TGTGCCAGCAGCCCGAATGCTCAGGGATTAGGCTATGGCTACACCTTC. This chain uses TRBV11-2 with TRBJ1-2; TRBD1 might be the D (5 bases). Germline V gives CDR1 SGHAT, CDR2 FQNNGV. CDR3 length: 16 residues. The V gene lost 5 bases and the J gene lost 4 bases, with 20 bases spanning the gap.

V and J are TRBV20-1 and TRBJ2-2; D gene uncertain. The V gene's germline CDR1 is DFQATT and CDR2 SNEGSKA (reference sequence). Trimming left V 3 bases short and J 2 bases short, with 7 bases between. The CDR3 is 13 amino acids. The CDR3 spells CSASRGNTGELFF. The CDR3 DNA sequence: TGCAGTGCTAGTCGAGGAAACACCGGGGAGCTGTTTTTT.

The chain uses TRBV3-1 (or the pseudogene TRBV3-2) and TRBJ1-2; no clear D. This CDR3 is 14 amino acids long. Germline V gene sequence: CDR1 LGHDT, CDR2 YNNKEL (reference sequence). The ends were cut back, 0 bases at V and 4 bases at J, with 9 bases in the middle. The chain's CDR3 is CASSQDRQRYGYTF. The CDR3 DNA reads TGTGCCAGCAGCCAAGATCGCCAGCGCTATGGCTACACCTTC.

The chain couples TRBV10-1 to TRBJ2-2; 7 bases are shared with TRBD2. With 6 bases clipped from V and 5 bases from J, the junction kept 9 bases outside the gene matches. CDR3 length: 15 amino acids. Germline assignment: CDR1 WNHNN and CDR2 SYGVQD (reference sequence). CDR3 residues: CASSLRAGGTGELFF. The CDR3 coding sequence is TGCGCCAGCAGCCTCCGGGCCGGGGGGACCGGGGAGCTGTTTTTT.

The chain is built from TRBV2 and TRBJ2-3; D is unclear. This CDR3 spans 16 amino acids. Germline-derived CDR1 and CDR2 are SNHLY and FYNNEI. V lost 1 base, J lost 0 bases, and 11 bases lay in between. This CDR3 is CASSEEAGTSTDTQYF. The CDR3, as DNA: TGTGCCAGCAGTGAAGAGGCAGGAACTAGCACAGATACGCAGTATTTT.

The chain carries TRBV19 and TRBJ1-5; a weak D match, TRBD1 (5 bases). V was trimmed by 3 bases and J by 5 bases, leaving 14 bases between them. The CDR3 extends over 15 amino acids. Germline V gene lookup returns CDR1 LNHDA and CDR2 SQIVND (reference sequence). CDR3 sequence (DNA): TGTGCCAGTAGTATGATCGGGCAGGGCTATCAGCCCCAGCATTTT. Its translation: CASSMIGQGYQPQHF.

In this sample, this clone turned up a few times. The chain couples TRBV19 to TRBJ2-7; 8 nucleotides line up with TRBD2. The CDR3 spans 14 residues. From germline, CDR1 is LNHDA and CDR2 SQIVND (reference sequence). Trimming cost V 3 bases and J 2 bases; bases outside gene matches: 3. The CDR3 protein is CASSIREGPYEQYF. As DNA, the CDR3 is TGTGCCAGTAGTATCCGGGAGGGCCCCTACGAGCAGTACTTC.

The gene calls are TRBV18 and TRBJ2-1; the D is unclear. Trimming stripped 1 base from V and 6 bases from J, with 4 bases between. The germline V gene has CDR1 KGHSH and CDR2 LQKENI. This CDR3 has 12 amino acids. The CDR3, as DNA: TGTGCCAGCTCACCACGCGTCAATGAGCAGTTCTTC. It is translated as CASSPRVNEQFF.

V is TRBV6-6 and J is TRBJ2-1; 9 bases line up with TRBD1. This CDR3 contains 15 residues. J lost 4 bases, V lost 6 bases, and 7 bases had no gene match. Germline values: CDR1 MNHNY, CDR2 SVGAGI (reference sequence). CDR3: CASSGGTGRYNEQFF. DNA of the CDR3: TGTGCCAGCAGCGGAGGGACAGGGAGGTACAATGAGCAGTTCTTC.

CDR3 loop: CASSHGTSGTKGYNEQFF. Written as DNA, the CDR3 is TGCGCCAGCAGTCACGGGACTAGCGGGACAAAAGGGTACAATGAGCAGTTCTTC. V usage is TRBV4-1 and J usage is TRBJ2-1; 13 bases match TRBD2. Germline V gives CDR1 MGHRA, CDR2 YSYEKL. The CDR3 contains 18 residues. J gave up 4 bases and V 6 bases, and 12 bases lay outside the gene matches.

The chain carries TRBV5-4 and TRBJ1-4, with TRBD1 matching over 12 bases. Looked up from germline, CDR1 is SGHNT and CDR2 is YYREEE (reference sequence). The CDR3 is made up of 17 amino acids. The junction had 7 bases not matched to a gene; V was cut back by 0 bases and J by 7 bases. The CDR3 is CASSLARDRGRGEKLFF. For the CDR3, the DNA is TGTGCCAGCAGCTTGGCCCGGGACAGGGGGCGAGGTGAAAAACTGTTTTTT.

This chain connects TRBV5-1 to TRBJ2-7; TRBD1 matches 8 bases. This CDR3 has 13 amino acids. The junction had 0 bases not matched to a gene; V was cut back by 0 bases and J by 4 bases. Per the germline V gene, CDR1 is SGHRS and CDR2 is YFSETQ. CDR3: CASSLDRGYEQYF. In DNA form, the CDR3 reads TGCGCCAGCAGCTTGGACAGGGGGTACGAGCAGTACTTC.

The chain carries TRBV28 and TRBJ1-6; D gene ambiguous. The CDR3 covers 16 residues. The V end was cut by 10 bases, the J end by 8 bases, with 24 bases between. CDR1 MDHEN and CDR2 SYDVKM come from the germline V gene. This chain's CDR3 is CATCGNLGWSHSPLHF. CDR3 coding DNA: TGTGCCACTTGCGGGAATTTGGGTTGGAGCCATTCACCCCTCCACTTT.

The J gene is TRBJ2-5, the V gene TRBV19, with 8 bases identical to TRBD1. This CDR3 has 14 amino acids. CDR1 and CDR2 from the germline V gene are LNHDA and SQIVND (reference sequence). J was trimmed by 1 base and V by 2 bases; bases with no gene match: 0. CDR3 sequence: CASSITGGQETQYF. As DNA, the CDR3 is TGTGCCAGTAGTATAACAGGGGGCCAAGAGACCCAGTACTTC.

The CDR3 DNA sequence: TGTGCCAGCAGCTTAGATGAGCGGGGGGGATGGAATGAGCAGTTCTTC. It yields the protein CASSLDERGGWNEQFF. The rearrangement uses TRBV11-3 and TRBJ2-1; 10 bases fit TRBD2. The ends lost 0 bases at V and 7 bases at J; junction bases unmatched: 6. CDR3 length equals 16 residues. CDR1 is SGHNT, CDR2 YENEEA, per germline.